This passage covers 15 T cell receptor beta chains from one sample sequenced in a study of T cell responses to AZD1222 COVID-19 vaccine. Here immunoSEQ multiplex PCR was the method, and the copy in TCRdb shows in-frame clones only, minus some. The sample consists of more than 85,000 clones, 70% to 90% of them appearing once. The source was peripheral blood, collected 28 days after the second AZD1222 dose. Every receptor here comes from an adult who received the AZD1222 COVID-19 vaccine.

This chain connects TRBV7-6 to TRBJ1-3; weak D call: TRBD1 (5 bases). Trimming took off 2 bases at V and 4 bases at J, with 12 bases between the two ends. Germline CDR1 is SGHVS and CDR2 is FNYEAQ. The CDR3 length is 15 residues. In DNA form, the CDR3 reads TGTGCCAGCAGCTTAAGAAGGGGCGAAGGAAACACCATATATTTT. Translation: CASSLRRGEGNTIYF.

This rearrangement joins TRBV5-6 to TRBJ1-6; TRBD1 matches at 7 bases. The germline V gene has CDR1 SGHDT and CDR2 YYEEEE. The CDR3 covers 16 residues. Germline trimming cut 0 bases from V and 8 bases from J; bases unmatched to any gene: 8. DNA of the CDR3: TGTGCCAGCAGCTTGGCGACAGGGAGGAGGGATTCACCCCTCCACTTT. Translation: CASSLATGRRDSPLHF.

The rearrangement links TRBV30 to TRBJ2-2, with a weak D call TRBD2 (5 bases). Germline V gene sequence: CDR1 GTSNPN, CDR2 SVGIG (reference sequence). The CDR3 is 13 residues long. Between the trimmed V and J ends, which lost 5 bases and 4 bases, there was a span of 11 bases. DNA for the CDR3: TGTGCCTGGTATGGGAGTCGCACCGGGGAGCTGTTTTTT. It yields the protein CAWYGSRTGELFF.

The table lists this clone with a count of one. The V and J genes are TRBV12-3 or TRBV12-4 and TRBJ2-1; weak D call: TRBD2 (5 bases). The length of the CDR3 is 13 residues. The V gene lost 4 bases and the J gene lost 1 base, with 5 bases spanning the gap. CDR3 region: CASSWESYNEQFF. The CDR3 nucleotides are TGTGCCAGCAGTTGGGAGTCCTACAATGAGCAGTTCTTC.

This chain joins TRBV7-9 and TRBJ2-5; D gene unclear. The CDR3 extends over 17 amino acids. Germline CDR1 and CDR2: SEHNR and FQNEAQ (reference sequence). V was pared by 5 bases and J by 5 bases, with 24 bases between. CDR3 amino acids: CASSPFKVGGLMETQYF. DNA for the CDR3: TGTGCCAGCAGCCCTTTTAAGGTCGGTGGGCTGATGGAGACCCAGTACTTC.

This clone has a handful of counts. V is TRBV5-1 and J is TRBJ1-2; D gene uncertain. The V gene lost 0 bases and the J gene lost 4 bases, with 7 bases spanning the gap. This CDR3 has 13 residues. Germline CDR1 SGHRS, CDR2 YFSETQ. CDR3 residues: CASSLEGSYGYTF. The DNA for the CDR3 is TGCGCCAGCAGCTTGGAGGGTAGCTATGGCTACACCTTC.

The sample holds a few counts of this clone. The chain links TRBV27 to TRBJ1-2; 9 bases agree with TRBD1. Trimming took 5 bases from V and 3 from J; bases not matched to a gene: 10. Germline CDR1 and CDR2: MNHEY and SMNVEV (reference sequence). The CDR3 runs to 16 residues. The CDR3 protein is CASSRTGGGGDYGYTF. CDR3 nucleotides: TGTGCCAGCAGTCGAACAGGGGGCGGGGGAGACTATGGCTACACCTTC.

This clone occurred a few times. The chain has TRBV12-3 or TRBV12-4 and TRBJ1-6; a weak D match, TRBD1 (6 bases). Trimming pared 6 bases from V and 9 bases from J, leaving 12 bases between. This CDR3 contains 13 residues. Written as DNA, the CDR3 is TGTGCCAGCAGCCCAGGGGAAGGTTCACCCCTCCACTTT. It codes for CASSPGEGSPLHF.

This chain joins TRBV5-4 and TRBJ1-2, with D unresolved. CDR1 is SGHNT, CDR2 YYREEE, per germline (reference sequence). The CDR3 contains 14 residues. V was shortened by 4 bases and J by 8 bases, with 18 bases between the two germline ends. CDR3 coding DNA: TGTGCCAGCAGCCCATTCGGTTGGGGAGGAGGCTACACCTTC. It encodes CASSPFGWGGGYTF.

The chain carries TRBV5-5 and TRBJ1-5, with 9 bases lining up with TRBD1. The CDR3 extends over 16 amino acids. CDR1 and CDR2 (germline): SGHKS, YYEKEE (reference sequence). V was clipped by 3 bases and J by 6 bases; unmatched bases: 10. CDR3 protein: CASSSRIDRGGQPQHF. The CDR3 DNA reads as TGTGCCAGCAGCTCCCGGATTGACAGGGGGGGTCAGCCCCAGCATTTT.

The rearrangement joins TRBV23-1 to TRBJ2-1, with 7 bases identical to TRBD2. TRBV23-1 is noted as an ORF with a role that remains uncertain. The CDR3 covers 15 residues. J lost 6 bases, V lost 8 bases, and 13 bases had no gene match. CDR3 sequence reads: CASQSPASGINEQFF. CDR3 nucleotide sequence: TGCGCCAGCCAAAGCCCGGCTAGCGGAATCAATGAGCAGTTCTTC.

The genes are TRBV20-1 and TRBJ1-1; no clear D gene. With 1 base removed from V and 8 bases from J, the gap between germline ends came to 5 bases. Germline values: CDR1 DFQATT, CDR2 SNEGSKA (reference sequence). The CDR3 covers 10 residues. Written as DNA, the CDR3 is TGCAGTGCTAGAGTTATGGAAGCTTTCTTT. Amino acids: CSARVMEAFF.

The chain uses TRBV11-2 and TRBJ1-3; D call uncertain. The germline gives CDR1 SGHAT, CDR2 FQNNGV. The CDR3 totals 12 residues. Trimming removed 0 bases at V and 3 bases at J, with 0 bases between. The CDR3, as DNA: TGTGCCAGCAGCTTAGATGGAAACACCATATATTTT. Protein: CASSLDGNTIYF.

V usage is TRBV4-1 and J usage is TRBJ2-7, with D uncertain. The V gene lost 2 bases and the J gene lost 3 bases, with 17 bases spanning the gap. CDR1 and CDR2 from the germline V gene are MGHRA and YSYEKL. The CDR3 has 16 residues. The CDR3 coding sequence is TGCGCCAGCAGCCAATCAGGTGTCCTATCTAACTACGAGCAGTACTTC. Residues: CASSQSGVLSNYEQYF.

This chain uses TRBV18 with TRBJ1-1, with D tentatively TRBD1 (5 bases). Per the germline V gene, CDR1 is KGHSH and CDR2 is LQKENI. This CDR3 is built from 14 residues. The germline V and J ends were trimmed by 3 bases and 3 bases, with 11 bases remaining between them. Here the CDR3 reads CASSPWGRDTEAFF. CDR3 in DNA: TGTGCCAGCTCACCTTGGGGACGGGACACTGAAGCTTTCTTT.